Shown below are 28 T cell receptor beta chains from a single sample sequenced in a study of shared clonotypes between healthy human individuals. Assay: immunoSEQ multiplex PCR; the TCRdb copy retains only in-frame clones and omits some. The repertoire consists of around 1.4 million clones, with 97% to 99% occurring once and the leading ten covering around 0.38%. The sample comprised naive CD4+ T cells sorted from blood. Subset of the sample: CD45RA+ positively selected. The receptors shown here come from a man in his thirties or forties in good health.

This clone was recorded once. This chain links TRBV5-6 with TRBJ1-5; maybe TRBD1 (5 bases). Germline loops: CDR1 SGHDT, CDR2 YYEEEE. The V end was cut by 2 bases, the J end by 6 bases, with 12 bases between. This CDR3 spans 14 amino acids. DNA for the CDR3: TGTGCCAGCAGCTTATTTGGGGGAGGTCAGCCCCAGCATTTT. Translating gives CASSLFGGGQPQHF.

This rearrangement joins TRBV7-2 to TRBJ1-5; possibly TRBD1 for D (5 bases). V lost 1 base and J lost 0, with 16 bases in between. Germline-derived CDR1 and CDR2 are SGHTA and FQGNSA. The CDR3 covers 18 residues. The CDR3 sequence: CASSLGWAGFNSNQPQHF. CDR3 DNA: TGTGCCAGCAGCTTAGGTTGGGCAGGGTTCAATAGCAATCAGCCCCAGCATTTT.

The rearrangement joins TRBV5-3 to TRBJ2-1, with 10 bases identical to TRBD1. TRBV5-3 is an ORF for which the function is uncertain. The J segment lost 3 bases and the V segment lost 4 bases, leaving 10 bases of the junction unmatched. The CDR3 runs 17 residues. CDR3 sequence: CARSGQQGQGSYNEQFF. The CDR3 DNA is TGTGCCAGAAGCGGACAACAGGGACAGGGGAGCTACAATGAGCAGTTCTTC.

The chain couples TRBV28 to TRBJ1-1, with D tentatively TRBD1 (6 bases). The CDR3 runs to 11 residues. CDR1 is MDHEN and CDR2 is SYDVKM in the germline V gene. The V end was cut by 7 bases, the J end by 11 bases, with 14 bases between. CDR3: CASIYVGAAFF. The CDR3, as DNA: TGTGCCAGCATATATGTGGGGGCGGCTTTCTTT.

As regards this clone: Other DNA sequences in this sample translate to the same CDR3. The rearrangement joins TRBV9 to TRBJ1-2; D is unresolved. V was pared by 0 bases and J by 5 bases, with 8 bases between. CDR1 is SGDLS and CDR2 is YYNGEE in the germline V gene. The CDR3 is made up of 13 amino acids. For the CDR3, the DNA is TGTGCCAGCAGCGTAGGCACAGCTTATGGCTACACCTTC. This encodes CASSVGTAYGYTF.

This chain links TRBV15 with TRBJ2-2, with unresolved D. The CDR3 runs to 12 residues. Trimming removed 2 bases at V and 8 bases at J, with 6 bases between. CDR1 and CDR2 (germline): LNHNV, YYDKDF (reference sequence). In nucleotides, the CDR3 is TGTGCCACCAGCAGATCTAGAGGGGAGCTGTTTTTT. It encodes CATSRSRGELFF.

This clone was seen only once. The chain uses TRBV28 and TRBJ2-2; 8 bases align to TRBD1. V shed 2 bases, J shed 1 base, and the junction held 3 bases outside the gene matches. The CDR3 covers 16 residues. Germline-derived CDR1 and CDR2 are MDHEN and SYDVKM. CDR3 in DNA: TGTGCCAGCAGTTTAAGACAGGGGATGAACACCGGGGAGCTGTTTTTT. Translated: CASSLRQGMNTGELFF. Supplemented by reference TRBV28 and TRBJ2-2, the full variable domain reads DVKVTQSSRYLVKRTGEKVFLECVQDMDHENMFWYRQDPGLGLRLIYFSYDVKMKEKGDIPEGYSVSREKKERFSLILESASTNQTSMYLCASSLRQGMNTGELFFGEGSRLTVL.

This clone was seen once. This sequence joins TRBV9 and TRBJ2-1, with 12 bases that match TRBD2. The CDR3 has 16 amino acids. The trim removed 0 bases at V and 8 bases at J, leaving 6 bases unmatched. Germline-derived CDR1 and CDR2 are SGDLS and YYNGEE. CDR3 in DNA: TGTGCCAGCAGCGTAGGTGCGACTAGCGGGAGCTATGAGCAGTTCTTC. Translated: CASSVGATSGSYEQFF.

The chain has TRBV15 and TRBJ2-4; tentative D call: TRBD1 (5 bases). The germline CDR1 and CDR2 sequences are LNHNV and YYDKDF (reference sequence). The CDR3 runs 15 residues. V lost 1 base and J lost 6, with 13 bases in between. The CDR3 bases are TGTGCCACCAGCAGAGCTGGGGCCGTAGGAAACATTCAGTACTTC. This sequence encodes CATSRAGAVGNIQYF.

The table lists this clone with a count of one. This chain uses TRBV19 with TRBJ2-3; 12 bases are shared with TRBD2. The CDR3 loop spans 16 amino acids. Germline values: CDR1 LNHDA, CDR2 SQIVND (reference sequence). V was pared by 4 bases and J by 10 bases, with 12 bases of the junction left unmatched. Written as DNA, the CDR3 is TGTGCCAGTAGTACCCCGACTAGCGGGGGTGCGGGATCGCAGTATTTT. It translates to CASSTPTSGGAGSQYF.

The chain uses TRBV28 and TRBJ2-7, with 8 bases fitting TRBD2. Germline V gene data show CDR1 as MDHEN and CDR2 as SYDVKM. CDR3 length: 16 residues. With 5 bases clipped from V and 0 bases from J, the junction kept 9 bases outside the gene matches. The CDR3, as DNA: TGTGCCAGCAGTCAAGCCGGGACTAGGGCCTCCTACGAGCAGTACTTC. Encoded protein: CASSQAGTRASYEQYF.

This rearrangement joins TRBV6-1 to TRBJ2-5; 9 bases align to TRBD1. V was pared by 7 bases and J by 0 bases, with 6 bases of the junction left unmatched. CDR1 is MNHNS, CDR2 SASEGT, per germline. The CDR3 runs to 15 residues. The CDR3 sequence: CASKGTGRNQETQYF. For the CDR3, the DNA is TGTGCCAGCAAGGGGACAGGGAGGAACCAAGAGACCCAGTACTTC.

The CDR3 DNA sequence: TGTGCCAGCAGCACCACTAGCGGGACGTCTCTCTTCTTC. It yields the protein CASSTTSGTSLFF. The chain uses TRBV7-2 and TRBJ2-1; 10 bases are shared with TRBD2. CDR1 and CDR2 from the germline V gene are SGHTA and FQGNSA. J lost 16 bases, V lost 5 bases, and 11 bases had no gene match. This CDR3 is built from 13 residues.

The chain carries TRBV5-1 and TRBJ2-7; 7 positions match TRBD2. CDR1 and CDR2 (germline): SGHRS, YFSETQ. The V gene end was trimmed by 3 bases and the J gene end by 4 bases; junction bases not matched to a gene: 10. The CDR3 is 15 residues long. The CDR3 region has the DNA TGCGCCAGCAGCTCTATTGCGGGAGTGGAATACGAGCAGTACTTC. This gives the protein CASSSIAGVEYEQYF. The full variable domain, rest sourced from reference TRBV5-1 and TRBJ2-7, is KAGVTQTPRYLIKTRGQQVTLSCSPISGHRSVSWYQQTPGQGLQFLFEYFSETQRNKGNFPGRFSGRQFSNSRSEMNVSTLELGDSALYLCASSSIAGVEYEQYFGPGTRLTVT.

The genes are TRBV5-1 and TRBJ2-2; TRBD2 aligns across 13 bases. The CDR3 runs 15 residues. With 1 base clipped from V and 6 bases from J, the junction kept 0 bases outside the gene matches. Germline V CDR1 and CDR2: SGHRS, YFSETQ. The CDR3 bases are TGCGCCAGCAGCTTGACTAGCGGGAGGGCCGGGGAGCTGTTTTTT. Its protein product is CASSLTSGRAGELFF.

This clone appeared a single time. DNA of the CDR3: TGTGCCAGCAGCGCACCGAGGGGGGGGTACACTGAAGCTTTCTTT. It yields the protein CASSAPRGGYTEAFF. V gene TRBV5-8 combines with J gene TRBJ1-1; weak D call: TRBD1 (6 bases). This CDR3 is built from 15 residues. Trimming removed 4 bases from V and 3 bases from J, with 16 bases in between. CDR1 and CDR2 from the germline V gene are SGHTS and YDEGEE.

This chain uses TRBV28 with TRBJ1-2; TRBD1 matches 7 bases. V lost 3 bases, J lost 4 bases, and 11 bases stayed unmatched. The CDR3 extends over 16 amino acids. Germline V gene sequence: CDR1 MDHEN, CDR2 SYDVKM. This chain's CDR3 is CASSFPQGQSIYGYTF. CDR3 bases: TGTGCCAGCAGTTTTCCCCAGGGACAGTCCATCTATGGCTACACCTTC.

The CDR3 DNA reads TGCAGCTCAAGGACGGATCCTAATGAAAAACTGTTTTTT. Protein: CSSRTDPNEKLFF. The genes are TRBV29-1 and TRBJ1-4; no definite D call. V was shortened by 8 bases and J by 3 bases, with 13 bases between the two germline ends. This CDR3 comprises 13 residues. Germline V gene data show CDR1 as SQVTM and CDR2 as ANQGSEA.

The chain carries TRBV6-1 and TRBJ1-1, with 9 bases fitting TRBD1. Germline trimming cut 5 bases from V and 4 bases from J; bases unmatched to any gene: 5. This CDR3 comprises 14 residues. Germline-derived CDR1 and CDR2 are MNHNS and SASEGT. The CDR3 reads CASSLDRGGTEAFF. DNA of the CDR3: TGTGCCAGCAGTCTAGACAGGGGGGGCACTGAAGCTTTCTTT.

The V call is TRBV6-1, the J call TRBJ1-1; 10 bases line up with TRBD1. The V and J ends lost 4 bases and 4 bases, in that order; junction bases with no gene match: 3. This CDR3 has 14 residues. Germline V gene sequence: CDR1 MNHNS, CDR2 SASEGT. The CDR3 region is CASSGWTGGTEAFF. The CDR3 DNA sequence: TGTGCCAGCAGTGGCTGGACAGGGGGCACTGAAGCTTTCTTT.

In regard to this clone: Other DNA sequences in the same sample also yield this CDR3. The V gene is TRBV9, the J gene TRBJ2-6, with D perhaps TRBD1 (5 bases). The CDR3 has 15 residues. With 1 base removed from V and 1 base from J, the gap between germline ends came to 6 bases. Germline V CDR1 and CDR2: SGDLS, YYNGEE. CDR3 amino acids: CASSVSGSGANVLTF. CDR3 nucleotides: TGTGCCAGCAGCGTATCAGGGTCTGGGGCCAACGTCCTGACTTTC.

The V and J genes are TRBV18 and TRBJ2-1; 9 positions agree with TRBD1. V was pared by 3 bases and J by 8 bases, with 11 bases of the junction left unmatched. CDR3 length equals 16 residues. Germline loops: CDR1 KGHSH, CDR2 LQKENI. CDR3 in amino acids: CASSPSQGASGDEQFF. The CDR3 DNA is TGTGCCAGCTCACCCTCACAGGGGGCCTCGGGAGATGAGCAGTTCTTC.

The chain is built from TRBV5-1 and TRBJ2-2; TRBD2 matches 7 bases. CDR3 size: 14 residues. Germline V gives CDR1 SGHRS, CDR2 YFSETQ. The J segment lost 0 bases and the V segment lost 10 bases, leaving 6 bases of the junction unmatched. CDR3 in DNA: TGCGCCGGTAAGCGGGACTCGAACACCGGGGAGCTGTTTTTT. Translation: CAGKRDSNTGELFF. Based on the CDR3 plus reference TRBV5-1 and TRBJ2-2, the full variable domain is KAGVTQTPRYLIKTRGQQVTLSCSPISGHRSVSWYQQTPGQGLQFLFEYFSETQRNKGNFPGRFSGRQFSNSRSEMNVSTLELGDSALYLCAGKRDSNTGELFFGEGSRLTVL.

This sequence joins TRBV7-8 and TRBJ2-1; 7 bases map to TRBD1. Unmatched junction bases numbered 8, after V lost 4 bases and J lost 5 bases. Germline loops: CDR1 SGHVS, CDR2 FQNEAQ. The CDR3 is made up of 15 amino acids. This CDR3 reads CASSSPGQKNNEQFF. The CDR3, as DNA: TGTGCCAGCAGCTCTCCGGGACAGAAGAACAATGAGCAGTTCTTC.

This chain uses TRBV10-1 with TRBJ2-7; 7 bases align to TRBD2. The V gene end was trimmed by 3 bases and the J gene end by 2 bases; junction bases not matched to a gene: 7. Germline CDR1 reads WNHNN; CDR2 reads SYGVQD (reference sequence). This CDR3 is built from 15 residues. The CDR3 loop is CASSESGTLAYEQYF. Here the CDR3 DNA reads TGCGCCAGCAGTGAAAGCGGGACCTTAGCCTACGAGCAGTACTTC.

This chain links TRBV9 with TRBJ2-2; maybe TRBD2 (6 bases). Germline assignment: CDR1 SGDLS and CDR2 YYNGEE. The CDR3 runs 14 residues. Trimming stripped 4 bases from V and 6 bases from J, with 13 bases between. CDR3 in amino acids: CASSHLASAGELFF. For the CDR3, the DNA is TGTGCCAGCAGCCATCTCGCTAGCGCCGGGGAGCTGTTTTTT.

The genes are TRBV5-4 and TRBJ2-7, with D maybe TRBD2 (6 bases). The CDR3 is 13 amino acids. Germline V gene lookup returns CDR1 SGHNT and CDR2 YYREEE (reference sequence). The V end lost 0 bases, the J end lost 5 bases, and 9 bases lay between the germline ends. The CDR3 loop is CASSLVPGDEQYF. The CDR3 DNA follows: TGTGCCAGCAGCTTGGTCCCGGGAGACGAGCAGTACTTC.

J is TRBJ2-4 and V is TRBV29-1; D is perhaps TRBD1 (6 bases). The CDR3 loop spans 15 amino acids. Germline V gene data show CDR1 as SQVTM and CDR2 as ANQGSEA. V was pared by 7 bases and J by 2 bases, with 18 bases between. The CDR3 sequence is CSAGAQRGSKNIQYF. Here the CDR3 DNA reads TGCAGCGCAGGGGCCCAGAGGGGTTCCAAAAACATTCAGTACTTC.